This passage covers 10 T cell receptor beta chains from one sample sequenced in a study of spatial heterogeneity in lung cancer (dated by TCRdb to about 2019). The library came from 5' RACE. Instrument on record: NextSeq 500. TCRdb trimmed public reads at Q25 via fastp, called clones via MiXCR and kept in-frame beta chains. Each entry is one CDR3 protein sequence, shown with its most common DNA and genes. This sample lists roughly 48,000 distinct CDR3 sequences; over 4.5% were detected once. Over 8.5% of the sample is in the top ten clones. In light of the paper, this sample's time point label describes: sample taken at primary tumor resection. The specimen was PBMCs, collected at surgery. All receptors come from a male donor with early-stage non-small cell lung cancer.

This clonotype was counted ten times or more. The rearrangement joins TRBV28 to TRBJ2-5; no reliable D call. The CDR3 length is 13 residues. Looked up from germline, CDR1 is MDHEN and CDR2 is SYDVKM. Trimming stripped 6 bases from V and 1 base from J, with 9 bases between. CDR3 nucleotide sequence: TGTGCCAGCAGCTTCGGCGGCCAAGAGACCCAGTACTTC. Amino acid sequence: CASSFGGQETQYF.

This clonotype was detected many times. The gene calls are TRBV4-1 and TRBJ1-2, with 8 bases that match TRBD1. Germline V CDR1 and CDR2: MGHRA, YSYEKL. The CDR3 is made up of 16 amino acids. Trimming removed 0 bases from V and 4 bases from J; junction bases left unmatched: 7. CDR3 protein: CASSQDEPGGRYGYTF. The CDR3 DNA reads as TGCGCCAGCAGCCAAGATGAGCCAGGGGGCCGCTATGGCTACACCTTC.

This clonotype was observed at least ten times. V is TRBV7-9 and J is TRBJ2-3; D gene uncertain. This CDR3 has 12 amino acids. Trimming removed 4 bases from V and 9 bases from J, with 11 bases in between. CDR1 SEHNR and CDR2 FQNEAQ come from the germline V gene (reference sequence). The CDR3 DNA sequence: TGTGCCAGCAGCTCAGCTAGAGACACGCAGTATTTT. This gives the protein CASSSARDTQYF.

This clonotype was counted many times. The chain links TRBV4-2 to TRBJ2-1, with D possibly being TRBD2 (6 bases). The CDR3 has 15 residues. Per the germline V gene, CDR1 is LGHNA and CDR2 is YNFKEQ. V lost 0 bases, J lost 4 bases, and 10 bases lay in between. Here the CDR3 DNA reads TGTGCCAGCAGCCAAGATGGCGGGGCGTACAATGAGCAGTTCTTC. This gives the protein CASSQDGGAYNEQFF.

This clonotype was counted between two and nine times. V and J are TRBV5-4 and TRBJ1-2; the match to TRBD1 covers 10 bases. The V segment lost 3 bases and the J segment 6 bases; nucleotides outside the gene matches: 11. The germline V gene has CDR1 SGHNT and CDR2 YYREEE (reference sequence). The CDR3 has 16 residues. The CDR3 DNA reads TGTGCCAGCAGCTCCGGGACAGGGGATTTCTATGATGGCTACACCTTC. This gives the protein CASSSGTGDFYDGYTF.

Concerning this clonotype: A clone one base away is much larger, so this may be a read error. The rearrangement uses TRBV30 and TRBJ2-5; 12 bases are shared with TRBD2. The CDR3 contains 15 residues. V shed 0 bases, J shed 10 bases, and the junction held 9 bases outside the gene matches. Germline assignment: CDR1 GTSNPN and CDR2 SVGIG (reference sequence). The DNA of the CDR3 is TGTGCCTGGAGTGTACCCGGACTAGCGGGAACGTTCCAGTACTTC. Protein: CAWSVPGLAGTFQYF.

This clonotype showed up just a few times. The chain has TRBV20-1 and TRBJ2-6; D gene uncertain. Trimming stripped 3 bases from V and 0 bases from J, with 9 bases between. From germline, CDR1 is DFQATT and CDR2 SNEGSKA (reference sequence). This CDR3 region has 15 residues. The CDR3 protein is CSASDRASGANVLTF. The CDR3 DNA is TGCAGTGCTAGCGATAGAGCCTCTGGGGCCAACGTCCTGACTTTC.

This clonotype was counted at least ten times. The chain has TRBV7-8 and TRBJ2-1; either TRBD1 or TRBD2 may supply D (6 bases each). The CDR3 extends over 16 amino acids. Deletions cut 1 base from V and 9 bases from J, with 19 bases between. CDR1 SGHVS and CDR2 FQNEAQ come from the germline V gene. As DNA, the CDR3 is TGTGCCAGCAGCTTAGGATCGTTAGGGAAGGGGGGTGAGCAGTTCTTC. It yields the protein CASSLGSLGKGGEQFF.

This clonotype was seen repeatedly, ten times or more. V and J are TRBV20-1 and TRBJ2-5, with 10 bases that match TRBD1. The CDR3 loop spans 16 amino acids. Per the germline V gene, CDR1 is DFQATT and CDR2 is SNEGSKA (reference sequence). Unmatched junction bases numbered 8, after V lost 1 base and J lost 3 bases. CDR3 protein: CSARVSPGTGEETQYF. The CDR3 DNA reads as TGCAGTGCTAGAGTTTCGCCCGGGACAGGGGAAGAGACCCAGTACTTC.

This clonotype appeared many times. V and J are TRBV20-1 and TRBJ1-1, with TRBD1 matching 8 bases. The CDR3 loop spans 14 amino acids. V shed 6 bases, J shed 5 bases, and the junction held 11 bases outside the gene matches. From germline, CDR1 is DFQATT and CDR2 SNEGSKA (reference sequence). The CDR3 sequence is CSAPFTTGVTEAFF. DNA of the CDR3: TGCAGTGCCCCCTTTACGACAGGGGTAACTGAAGCTTTCTTT.